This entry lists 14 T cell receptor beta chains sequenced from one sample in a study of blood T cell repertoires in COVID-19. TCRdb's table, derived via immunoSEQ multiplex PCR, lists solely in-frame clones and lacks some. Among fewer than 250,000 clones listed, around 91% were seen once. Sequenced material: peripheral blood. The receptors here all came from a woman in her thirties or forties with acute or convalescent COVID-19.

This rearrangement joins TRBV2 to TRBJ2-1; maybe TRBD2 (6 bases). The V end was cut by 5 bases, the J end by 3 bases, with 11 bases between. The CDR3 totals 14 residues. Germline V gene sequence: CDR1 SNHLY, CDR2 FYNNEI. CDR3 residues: CASSLAELYNEQFF. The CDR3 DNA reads TGTGCCAGCAGTTTAGCGGAGCTCTACAATGAGCAGTTCTTC. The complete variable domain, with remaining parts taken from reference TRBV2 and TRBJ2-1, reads EPEVTQTPSHQVTQMGQEVILRCVPISNHLYFYWYRQILGQKVEFLVSFYNNEISEKSEIFDDQFSVERPDGSNFTLKIRSTKLEDSAMYFCASSLAELYNEQFFGPGTRLTVL.

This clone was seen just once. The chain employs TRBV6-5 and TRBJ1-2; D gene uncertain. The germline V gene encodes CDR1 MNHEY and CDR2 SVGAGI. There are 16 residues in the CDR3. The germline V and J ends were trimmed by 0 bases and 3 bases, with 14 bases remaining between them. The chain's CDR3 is CASSYSRVAKDYGYTF. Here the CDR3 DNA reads TGTGCCAGCAGTTACTCGAGGGTTGCAAAGGACTATGGCTACACCTTC.

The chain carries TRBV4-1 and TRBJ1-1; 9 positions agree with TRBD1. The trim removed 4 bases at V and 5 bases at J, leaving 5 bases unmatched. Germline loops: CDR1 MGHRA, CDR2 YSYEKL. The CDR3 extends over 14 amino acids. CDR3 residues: CASSLRTGETEAFF. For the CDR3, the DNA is TGCGCCAGCAGCCTCCGGACAGGGGAGACTGAAGCTTTCTTT.

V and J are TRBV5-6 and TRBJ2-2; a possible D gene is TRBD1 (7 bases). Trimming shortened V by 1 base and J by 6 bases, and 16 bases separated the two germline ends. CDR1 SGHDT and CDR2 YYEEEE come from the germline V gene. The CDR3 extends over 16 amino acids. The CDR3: CASSLFDREEAGELFF. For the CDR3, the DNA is TGTGCCAGCAGCTTGTTCGACAGGGAGGAGGCCGGGGAGCTGTTTTTT.

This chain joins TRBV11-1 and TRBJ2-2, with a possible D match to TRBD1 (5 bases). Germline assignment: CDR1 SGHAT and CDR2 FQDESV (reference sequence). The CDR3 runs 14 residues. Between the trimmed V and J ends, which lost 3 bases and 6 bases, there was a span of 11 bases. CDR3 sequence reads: CASSLQGGAGELFF. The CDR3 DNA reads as TGTGCCAGCAGCTTGCAGGGTGGCGCCGGGGAGCTGTTTTTT.

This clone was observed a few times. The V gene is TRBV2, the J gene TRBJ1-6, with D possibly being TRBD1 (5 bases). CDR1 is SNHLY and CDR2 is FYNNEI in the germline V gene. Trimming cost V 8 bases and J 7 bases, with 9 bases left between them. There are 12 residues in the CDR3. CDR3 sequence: CASGRGNSPLHF. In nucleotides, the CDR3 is TGTGCCAGCGGCCGGGGGAATTCACCCCTCCACTTT.

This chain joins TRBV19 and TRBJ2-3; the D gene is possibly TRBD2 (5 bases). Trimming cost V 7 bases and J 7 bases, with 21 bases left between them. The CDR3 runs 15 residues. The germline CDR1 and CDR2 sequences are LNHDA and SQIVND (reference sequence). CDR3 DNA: TGTGCCAGTACCGTCCGGAGAGGGCTTGGGAATACGCAGTATTTT. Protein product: CASTVRRGLGNTQYF. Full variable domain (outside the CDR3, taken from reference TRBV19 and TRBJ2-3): DGGITQSPKYLFRKEGQNVTLSCEQNLNHDAMYWYRQDPGQGLRLIYYSQIVNDFQKGDIAEGYSVSREKKESFPLTVTSAQKNPTAFYLCASTVRRGLGNTQYFGPGTRLTVL.

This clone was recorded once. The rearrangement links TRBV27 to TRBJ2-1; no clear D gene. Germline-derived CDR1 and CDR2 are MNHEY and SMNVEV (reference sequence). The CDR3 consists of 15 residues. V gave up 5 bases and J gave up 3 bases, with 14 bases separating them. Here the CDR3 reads CASSRTAIFYNEQFF. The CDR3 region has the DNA TGTGCCAGCAGTCGTACAGCCATCTTCTACAATGAGCAGTTCTTC.

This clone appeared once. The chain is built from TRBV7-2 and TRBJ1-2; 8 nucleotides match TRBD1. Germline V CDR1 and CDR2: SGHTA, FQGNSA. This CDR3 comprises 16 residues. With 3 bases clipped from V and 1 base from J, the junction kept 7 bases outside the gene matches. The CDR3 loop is CASSFANRGNNYGYTF. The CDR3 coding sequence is TGTGCCAGCAGCTTCGCTAACAGGGGGAATAACTATGGCTACACCTTC.

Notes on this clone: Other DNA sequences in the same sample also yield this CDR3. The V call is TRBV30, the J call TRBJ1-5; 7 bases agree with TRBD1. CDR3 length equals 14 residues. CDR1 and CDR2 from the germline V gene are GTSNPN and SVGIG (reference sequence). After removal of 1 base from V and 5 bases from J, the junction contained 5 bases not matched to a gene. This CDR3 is CAWSGGQGDQPQHF. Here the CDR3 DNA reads TGTGCCTGGAGTGGTGGTCAGGGGGATCAGCCCCAGCATTTT. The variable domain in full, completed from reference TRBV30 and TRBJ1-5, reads SQTIHQWPATLVQPVGSPLSLECTVEGTSNPNLYWYRQAAGRGLQLLFYSVGIGQISSEVPQNLSASRPQDRQFILSSKKLLLSDSGFYLCAWSGGQGDQPQHFGDGTRLSIL.

CDR3 region: CASSKGQGEEKLFF. CDR3 coding DNA: TGTGCCAGTAGTAAGGGACAGGGTGAAGAAAAACTGTTTTTT. This chain joins TRBV19 and TRBJ1-4; 9 positions match TRBD1. The CDR3 contains 14 residues. V shed 4 bases, J shed 8 bases, and the junction held 5 bases outside the gene matches. Germline lookup yields CDR1 LNHDA and CDR2 SQIVND (reference sequence).

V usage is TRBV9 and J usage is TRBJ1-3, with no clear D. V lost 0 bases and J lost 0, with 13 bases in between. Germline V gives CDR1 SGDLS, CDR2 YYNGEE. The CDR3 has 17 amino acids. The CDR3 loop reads CASSVGGNRYSGNTIYF. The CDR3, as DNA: TGTGCCAGCAGCGTAGGAGGGAACAGATACTCTGGAAACACCATATATTTT.

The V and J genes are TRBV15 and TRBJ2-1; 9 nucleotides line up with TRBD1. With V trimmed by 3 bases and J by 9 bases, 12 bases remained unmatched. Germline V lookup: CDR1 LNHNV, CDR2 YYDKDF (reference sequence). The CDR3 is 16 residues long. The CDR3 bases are TGTGCCACCAGCAGCACCACAGGGGGCAGGGGGGGTGAGCAGTTCTTC. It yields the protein CATSSTTGGRGGEQFF.

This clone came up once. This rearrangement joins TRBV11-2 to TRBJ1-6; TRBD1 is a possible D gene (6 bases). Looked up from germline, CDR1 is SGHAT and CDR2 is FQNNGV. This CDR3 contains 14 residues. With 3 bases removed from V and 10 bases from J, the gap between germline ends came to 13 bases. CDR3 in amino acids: CASSFTGKESPLHF. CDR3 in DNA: TGTGCCAGCAGCTTTACAGGGAAAGAATCACCCCTCCACTTT.